A single sample is the source of the 5 T cell receptor beta chains below, sequenced in a study of T cell repertoires in cytomegalovirus infection (dated by TCRdb to between 2019 and 2020). TCRdb lists the instrument as Illumina HiSeq 1500. The public sequencing data were trimmed at Q25 with fastp and processed into clonotypes with MiXCR by TCRdb, which kept only in-frame beta chains. Rows with a matching CDR3 protein are joined into one entry that keeps the most common DNA and genes. This sample gives around 310,000 distinct CDR3 sequences in total; 25% to 35% of them show up just once. The biggest ten clones account for around 18% of the sample. These receptors lack a known antigen. The treatment or condition label corresponds to: in vitro stimulation with specific CMV peptide epitopes to enrich CMV-specific T cells. The source material was cultured PBMCs, sampled from culture after CMV antigen stimulation. The receptors originated from a human donor in good health (CMV status not recorded). Some clones in this sample may be carry-over from other donors' samples.

The chain uses TRBV7-9 and TRBJ2-7; 8 bases are shared with TRBD2. The CDR3 covers 18 residues. Per germline, CDR1 SEHNR and CDR2 FQNEAQ (reference sequence). After removal of 0 bases from V and 0 bases from J, the junction contained 10 bases not matched to a gene. The CDR3 DNA reads TGTGCCAGCAGCTTAGCGGGGGAACTAGCGGCTAGCTCCTACGAGCAGTACTTC. Amino acid sequence: CASSLAGELAASSYEQYF.

The rearrangement uses TRBV28 and TRBJ2-1, with D perhaps matching TRBD1 or TRBD2 (5 bases each). With 7 bases removed from V and 5 bases from J, the gap between germline ends came to 18 bases. Germline V gene data show CDR1 as MDHEN and CDR2 as SYDVKM. The CDR3 sequence is 15 residues long. As DNA, the CDR3 is TGTGCCAGCACCTCCGGGGCTCCCGTTCACAATGAGCAGTTCTTC. Protein: CASTSGAPVHNEQFF. Using reference TRBV28 and TRBJ2-1 for the parts outside the CDR3, the full variable domain is DVKVTQSSRYLVKRTGEKVFLECVQDMDHENMFWYRQDPGLGLRLIYFSYDVKMKEKGDIPEGYSVSREKKERFSLILESASTNQTSMYLCASTSGAPVHNEQFFGPGTRLTVL.

The chain joins TRBV12-3 or TRBV12-4 to TRBJ2-7; TRBD1 or TRBD2 may be the D gene (5 bases each). The CDR3 sequence is 14 residues long. V was cut by 4 bases and J by 9 bases, with 19 bases left in between. Here the CDR3 DNA reads TGTGCCAGCAGTTCCAGGGACGGTGTTTTGGCGCAGTACTTC. This gives the protein CASSSRDGVLAQYF.

The table lists this clonotype with a few counts. V gene TRBV7-9 combines with J gene TRBJ1-1, with D perhaps TRBD1 (6 bases). Germline V gene sequence: CDR1 SEHNR, CDR2 FQNEAQ (reference sequence). This CDR3 has 16 amino acids. V was clipped by 5 bases and J by 1 base, with 17 bases between them. CDR3 in DNA: TGTGCCAGCAGCGACCTAGGGGGGGGCACGAACACTGAAGCTTTCTTT. Residues: CASSDLGGGTNTEAFF.

The gene calls are TRBV9 and TRBJ2-1; the match to TRBD2 covers 9 bases. The CDR3 spans 18 residues. V lost 0 bases, J lost 4 bases, and 11 bases stayed unmatched. Germline CDR1 SGDLS, CDR2 YYNGEE. The CDR3 DNA reads TGTGCCAGCAGCGTAGGCCCAGCGGGAGGACAAATTTACAATGAGCAGTTCTTC. It translates to CASSVGPAGGQIYNEQFF.